This T cell receptor (beta chain) was captured by sequencing in a study of beta chain features in type 1 diabetes. Whole-study findings and limits: Although PCR might favor shorter templates, it would do so equally in patients and controls. VDJ junctions from patients with type 1 diabetes contained fewer insertions and more deletions. Moderate but significant shortening of TCRB CDR3s was recorded in all four CD4+ subsets from Type 1 diabetes patients.

In all sorted populations, purity surpassed 95%. The germline gives CDR1 SEHNR, CDR2 FQNEAQ (reference sequence). This CDR3 is built from 14 residues. Trimming at V came to 5 bases and at J to 4 bases, leaving 7 bases not matched to a gene. Expressed TCRB transcripts got sequenced, as all isolated RNA was reverse transcribed. Reads from naive, central memory and regulatory T cell samples averaged roughly 3.6 million. Profiled with immunoSEQ multiplex PCR; TCRdb holds only in-frame clones, not every one. Among around 150,000 clones, around 10% were seen once, and the ten largest hold 0.45% to 0.6%. There are a few counts of this clone. Antigen: not known.

The sequence came from a man aged 25 to 40 with type 1 diabetes. J is TRBJ1-2 and V is TRBV7-9, with 7 nucleotides matching TRBD1. Sequencing was performed on central memory CD4+ T cells from blood. CDR3 in amino acids: CASSVQTGTYGYTF. CDR3 sequence (DNA): TGTGCCAGCAGCGTCCAGACAGGGACCTATGGCTACACCTTC. Filled out from reference TRBV7-9 and TRBJ1-2, the complete variable domain reads DTGVSQNPRHKITKRGQNVTFRCDPISEHNRLYWYRQTLGQGPEFLTYFQNEAQLEKSRLLSDRFSAERPKGSFSTLEIQRTEQGDSAMYLCASSVQTGTYGYTFGSGTRLTVV.